This T cell receptor beta chain was retrieved from a study of regulatory dendritic cells for organ transplantation. Study as a whole: Regulatory dendritic cells were monocyte-derived, receiving vitamin D3 on days 0 and 4 and IL-10 on day 4. LPS was added to dendritic cell cultures on day 6. Whole-study results and caveats: Regulatory dendritic cells appeared to expand memory CD8+ clones less than mature ones.

Here immunoSEQ multiplex PCR was the method, and the copy in TCRdb shows in-frame clones only, minus some. The repertoire has about 10,000 clones, 55% to 75% of them found once; the top ten carry 0.45% to 0.7%. CFSE-labeled sorted T cells met regulatory or mature dendritic cells for less than 6 days. Comments on this clone: Its antigen remains unknown.

V lost 0 bases and J lost 2, with 12 bases in between. The germline V gene encodes CDR1 SGDLS and CDR2 YYNGEE. The CDR3 sequence is 15 residues long. This chain uses TRBV9 with TRBJ2-7, with a weak D call TRBD2 (5 bases). The sample was naive CD4+ T cells from blood cultured with dendritic cells. Documented subset: CD45RA+ naive T cells. This TCR derives from a human donor in good health. Here the CDR3 reads CASSVGEGITYEQYF. In DNA form, the CDR3 reads TGTGCCAGCAGCGTAGGTGAGGGAATAACCTACGAGCAGTACTTC.